The clone carrying this TCR beta chain was observed once. Its target is unknown. Using immunoSEQ multiplex PCR, the repertoire was profiled, and TCRdb retains in-frame clones only, with some absent. The sample lists approximately 70,000 clones, 75% to 95% occurring once. The CDR3 is 17 residues long. Trimming at V came to 8 bases and at J to 0 bases, leaving 12 bases not matched to a gene. Germline V gives CDR1 MNHEY, CDR2 SMNVEV (reference sequence). This sample was taken from a study of OX40 agonist ivuxolimab in advanced cancers. Study at large: Past anti-PD-1, anti-PD-L1 or anti-CTLA-4 therapy was accepted, and 40% to 45% had received some.

Study-level results: Clones of CD4+ and CD8+ blood T cells grew by week 6 at doses of 0.1 to 3.0 mg/kg. Some nonresponders likewise displayed low normalized T-cell clonal expansion. Expanded clones tended on average to be more numerous among CD8+ T cells than CD4+.

The chain combines TRBV27 with TRBJ1-1; 10 bases are a match to TRBD1. The sequence derives from an adult with an advanced solid tumor such as melanoma, head and neck, liver or kidney cancer. The sequencing used CD4+ or CD8+ T cells sorted from blood, collected in a trial of the OX40 agonist ivuxolimab. CDR3 coding DNA: TGTGCCAGCCTAGAAACCGGGACAGGGGCCATGAACACTGAAGCTTTCTTT. It translates to CASLETGTGAMNTEAFF.